Below are 21 T cell receptor beta chains sequenced from a single sample in a study of blood T cell repertoires in COVID-19. The protocol was immunoSEQ multiplex PCR, while the TCRdb copy is restricted to in-frame clones and leaves out a portion. This sample has some 300,000 clones, with roughly nine tenths found just once. Sequencing was carried out using PBMCs or T cells enriched from blood (not recorded which). The receptors originated from a woman aged 25 to 39 who had been exposed to COVID-19.

Notes on this clone: The same CDR3 is also encoded by other DNA sequences in this sample. The chain links TRBV19 to TRBJ1-2; no definite D call. CDR3 size: 13 residues. Germline lookup yields CDR1 LNHDA and CDR2 SQIVND (reference sequence). V lost 3 bases and J lost 0, with 5 bases in between. CDR3 protein: CASSIGSNYGYTF. In DNA form, the CDR3 reads TGTGCCAGTAGTATCGGTTCTAACTATGGCTACACCTTC.

This chain links TRBV4-1 with TRBJ1-4; TRBD1 aligns across 8 bases. The germline V gene has CDR1 MGHRA and CDR2 YSYEKL. V lost 1 base, J lost 8 bases, and 18 bases stayed unmatched. The CDR3 is 19 residues long. The chain's CDR3 is CASSQGTKTRTGFKEKLFF. Written as DNA, the CDR3 is TGCGCCAGCAGCCAAGGCACAAAAACTCGGACAGGGTTTAAAGAAAAACTGTTTTTT.

The chain links TRBV19 to TRBJ2-6; a possible D gene is TRBD2 (7 bases). Germline V CDR1 and CDR2: LNHDA, SQIVND (reference sequence). The CDR3 contains 15 residues. V lost 2 bases, J lost 4 bases, and 9 bases lay in between. The CDR3, as DNA: TGTGCCAGTAGTATACGGGGGGCGGGGGCCAACGTCCTGACTTTC. Its translation: CASSIRGAGANVLTF.

The rearrangement joins TRBV7-9 to TRBJ1-3; D uncertain. The germline CDR1 and CDR2 sequences are SEHNR and FQNEAQ (reference sequence). With 5 bases removed from V and 0 bases from J, the gap between germline ends came to 17 bases. The CDR3 length is 17 residues. The CDR3 loop reads CASSPFGATFSGNTIYF. DNA of the CDR3: TGTGCCAGCAGCCCTTTTGGAGCCACCTTCTCTGGAAACACCATATATTTT.

The genes are TRBV5-1 and TRBJ2-7, with 7 bases lining up with TRBD1. J gave up 5 bases and V 5 bases, and 4 bases lay outside the gene matches. CDR1 is SGHRS and CDR2 is YFSETQ in the germline V gene. The CDR3 contains 12 residues. Here the CDR3 reads CASSVQGNEQYF. In nucleotides, the CDR3 is TGCGCCAGCAGTGTACAGGGGAACGAGCAGTACTTC.

V gene TRBV5-6 combines with J gene TRBJ2-1, with TRBD1 matching over 7 bases. Germline-derived CDR1 and CDR2 are SGHDT and YYEEEE. V lost 1 base to trimming and J lost 3 bases; unmatched junction nucleotides: 7. CDR3 size: 16 residues. The CDR3 region is CASSLSAGGYYNEQFF. The CDR3 DNA reads TGTGCCAGCAGCTTGAGCGCAGGGGGTTACTACAATGAGCAGTTCTTC.

V usage is TRBV27 and J usage is TRBJ2-7; D perhaps matches TRBD1 (5 bases). The CDR3 totals 13 residues. V was cut by 4 bases and J by 2 bases, with 9 bases left in between. Germline V lookup: CDR1 MNHEY, CDR2 SMNVEV (reference sequence). The CDR3 DNA sequence: TGTGCCAGCAGTTCCAGGGAAACCTACGAGCAGTACTTC. This translates into CASSSRETYEQYF.

V gene TRBV7-2 combines with J gene TRBJ1-3; 7 nucleotides align to TRBD1. CDR3 length: 14 amino acids. Trimming cost V 2 bases and J 7 bases; bases outside gene matches: 5. Germline values: CDR1 SGHTA, CDR2 FQGNSA. The CDR3 DNA reads as TGTGCCAGCAGCTTAAGACAGGGTGGGAACACCATATATTTT. Translated, it gives CASSLRQGGNTIYF.

V gene TRBV9 combines with J gene TRBJ1-1, with 7 positions matching TRBD1. The CDR3 covers 14 residues. Germline-derived CDR1 and CDR2 are SGDLS and YYNGEE. Trimming cost V 4 bases and J 6 bases; bases outside gene matches: 9. In nucleotides, the CDR3 is TGTGCCAGCAGCAGGGGACAGAAATTACCTGAAGCTTTCTTT. This translates into CASSRGQKLPEAFF.

This clone occurred once. This sequence joins TRBV9 and TRBJ2-2; D is undetermined. The ends were cut back, 0 bases at V and 5 bases at J, with 8 bases in the middle. The length of the CDR3 is 14 residues. Germline CDR1 SGDLS, CDR2 YYNGEE. CDR3 region: CASSVASKTGELFF. DNA for the CDR3: TGTGCCAGCAGCGTAGCGAGTAAGACCGGGGAGCTGTTTTTT.

This sequence joins TRBV30 and TRBJ2-5; D is perhaps TRBD2 (5 bases). The CDR3 extends over 14 amino acids. CDR1 is GTSNPN, CDR2 SVGIG, per germline (reference sequence). Trimming took 0 bases from V and 5 from J, leaving 13 bases between them. This CDR3 reads CAWSVLVGGETQYF. In DNA form, the CDR3 reads TGTGCCTGGAGTGTACTTGTAGGAGGCGAGACCCAGTACTTC.

The rearrangement links TRBV6-2 or TRBV6-3 to TRBJ2-3; possible D gene TRBD2, 5 bases. The CDR3 extends over 15 amino acids. Trimming pared 2 bases from V and 0 bases from J, leaving 9 bases between. Germline loops: CDR1 MNHEY, CDR2 SVGEGT. CDR3 in DNA: TGTGCCAGCAGTTACCCGGAGGCTAGCACAGATACGCAGTATTTT. Residues: CASSYPEASTDTQYF.

The rearrangement joins TRBV23-1 to TRBJ2-2, with 9 positions matching TRBD2. TRBV23-1 is known as an ORF, though its function is uncertain. The CDR3 loop spans 21 amino acids. V gave up 3 bases and J gave up 1 base; unmatched junction bases: 18. The CDR3 reads CASSHVGAGLAGSKNTGELFF. DNA for the CDR3: TGCGCCAGCAGTCATGTAGGAGCAGGGCTAGCGGGGTCGAAGAACACCGGGGAGCTGTTTTTT.

The V call is TRBV7-2, the J call TRBJ2-5; 10 bases agree with TRBD1. Germline trimming cut 1 base from V and 5 bases from J; bases unmatched to any gene: 7. This CDR3 region has 16 residues. CDR1 SGHTA and CDR2 FQGNSA come from the germline V gene. The CDR3 spells CASSLVWTGGMETQYF. CDR3 coding DNA: TGTGCCAGCAGCTTAGTCTGGACAGGGGGAATGGAGACCCAGTACTTC.

CDR3 loop: CSVEARTDWNTEAFF. CDR3 coding DNA: TGCAGCGTTGAAGCCCGGACGGACTGGAACACTGAAGCTTTCTTT. The rearrangement uses TRBV29-1 and TRBJ1-1; no firm D call. Trimming left V 1 base short and J 1 base short, with 13 bases between. From germline, CDR1 is SQVTM and CDR2 ANQGSEA. The CDR3 is made up of 15 amino acids.

The V and J genes are TRBV5-1 and TRBJ2-5, with D possibly being TRBD2 (5 bases). The V end was cut by 2 bases, the J end by 4 bases, with 18 bases between. The CDR3 has 16 residues. CDR1 and CDR2 from the germline V gene are SGHRS and YFSETQ. CDR3 region: CASSFGPDSPAETQYF. Written as DNA, the CDR3 is TGCGCCAGCAGCTTCGGCCCGGACTCCCCGGCAGAGACCCAGTACTTC.

This chain connects TRBV5-1 to TRBJ2-1; 11 nucleotides match TRBD2. The CDR3 loop spans 15 amino acids. Trimming cost V 2 bases and J 3 bases; bases outside gene matches: 1. Germline lookup yields CDR1 SGHRS and CDR2 YFSETQ. Written as DNA, the CDR3 is TGCGCCAGCAGCTTTAGCGGGGGGGTCTACAATGAGCAGTTCTTC. Translated, it gives CASSFSGGVYNEQFF.

The CDR3 spells CASSLSGEAVGEKLFF. CDR3 bases: TGTGCCAGCAGTTTAAGCGGGGAGGCGGTCGGTGAAAAACTGTTTTTT. The rearrangement links TRBV27 to TRBJ1-4; D is unresolved. The V end lost 2 bases, the J end lost 7 bases, and 17 bases lay between the germline ends. Per germline, CDR1 MNHEY and CDR2 SMNVEV (reference sequence). CDR3 length: 16 residues.

The rearrangement links TRBV3-1 (or the pseudogene TRBV3-2) to TRBJ2-5; 7 nucleotides agree with TRBD2. This CDR3 is 13 amino acids long. Germline-derived CDR1 and CDR2 are LGHDT and YNNKEL (reference sequence). The V and J ends lost 5 bases and 5 bases, in that order; junction bases with no gene match: 5. The CDR3 DNA follows: TGTGCCAGCAGCGTGGGACTATCGGAGACCCAGTACTTC. As protein: CASSVGLSETQYF.

The chain has TRBV18 and TRBJ1-4; a weak D match, TRBD1 (5 bases). Germline assignment: CDR1 KGHSH and CDR2 LQKENI. The CDR3 length is 16 residues. V gave up 3 bases and J gave up 7 bases, with 18 bases separating them. The CDR3 region is CASSPNRDGSSEKLFF. The CDR3 nucleotides read TGTGCCAGCTCACCGAATCGGGACGGGAGCTCTGAAAAACTGTTTTTT.

The J gene is TRBJ2-2, the V gene TRBV11-2, with TRBD2 matching 7 bases. The germline V gene encodes CDR1 SGHAT and CDR2 FQNNGV. The CDR3 spans 16 residues. J lost 1 base, V lost 2 bases, and 4 bases had no gene match. CDR3 in DNA: TGTGCCAGCAGCTTATGGGGCGGGGGGAACACCGGGGAGCTGTTTTTT. Translated: CASSLWGGGNTGELFF.